This T cell receptor (beta chain) was identified during a study of blood T cell repertoires in COVID-19. The wider study: There were acute and convalescent COVID-19 samples, and they came from the United States, Italy and Spain. Sample material is recorded as cDNA or gDNA derived from T cells, B-cell-depleted T cells, or PBMCs.

V gave up 3 bases and J gave up 0 bases, with 11 bases separating them. The CDR3 consists of 15 residues. Germline loops: CDR1 LGHDT, CDR2 YNNKEL (reference sequence). In the original workflow: Nucleated cell number was recorded as an estimate derived from reference gene primer amplification. The assay was immunoSEQ multiplex PCR, and TCRdb's table has in-frame clones only and misses some. The V and J calls and clone size come from that table; D and trimming were worked out from the DNA. Here the sample spans about 190,000 clones, approximately 80% being singletons. The sequence was obtained from a woman aged 45-60 years with acute or convalescent COVID-19. The chain employs TRBV3-1 (or the pseudogene TRBV3-2) and TRBJ1-1; D is possibly TRBD1 (6 bases). Specimen: peripheral blood. CDR3 loop: CASSQRGAVNTEAFF. The CDR3 region has the DNA TGTGCCAGCAGCCAGCGGGGGGCCGTGAACACTGAAGCTTTCTTT.